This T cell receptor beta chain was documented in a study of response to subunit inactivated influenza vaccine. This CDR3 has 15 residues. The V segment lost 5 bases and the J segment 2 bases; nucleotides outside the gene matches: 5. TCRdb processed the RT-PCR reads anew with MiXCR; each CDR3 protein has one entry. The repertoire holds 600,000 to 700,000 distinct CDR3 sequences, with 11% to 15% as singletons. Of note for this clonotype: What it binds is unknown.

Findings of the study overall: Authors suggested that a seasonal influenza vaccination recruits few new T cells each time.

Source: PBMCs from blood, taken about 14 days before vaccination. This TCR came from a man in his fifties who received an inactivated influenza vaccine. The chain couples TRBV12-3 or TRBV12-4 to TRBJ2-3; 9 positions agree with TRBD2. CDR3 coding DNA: TGTGCCAGCAGTGCAGGACTAGCGCACACAGATACGCAGTATTTT. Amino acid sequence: CASSAGLAHTDTQYF.